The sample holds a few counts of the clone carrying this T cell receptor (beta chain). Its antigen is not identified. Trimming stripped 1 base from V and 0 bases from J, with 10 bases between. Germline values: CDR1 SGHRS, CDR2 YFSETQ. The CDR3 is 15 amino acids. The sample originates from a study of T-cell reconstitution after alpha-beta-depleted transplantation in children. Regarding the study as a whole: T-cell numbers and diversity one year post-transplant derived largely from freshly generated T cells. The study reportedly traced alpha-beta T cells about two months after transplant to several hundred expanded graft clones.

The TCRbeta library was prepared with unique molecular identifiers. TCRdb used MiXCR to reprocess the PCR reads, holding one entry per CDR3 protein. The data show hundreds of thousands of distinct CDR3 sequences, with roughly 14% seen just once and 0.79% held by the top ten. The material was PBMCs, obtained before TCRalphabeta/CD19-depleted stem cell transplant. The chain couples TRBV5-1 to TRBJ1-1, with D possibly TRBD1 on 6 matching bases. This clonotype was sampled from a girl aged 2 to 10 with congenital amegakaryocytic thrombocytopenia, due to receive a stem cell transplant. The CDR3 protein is CASSLQGSVNTEAFF. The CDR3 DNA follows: TGCGCCAGCAGCTTGCAGGGGTCGGTGAACACTGAAGCTTTCTTT.